Below, 5 T cell receptor beta chains from the same sample are listed, as sequenced in a study of blood T cells in healthy people across ages. Using a J-beta primer mix together with a sample-barcoded 5' primer, a second PCR was run for about 6 to 12 cycles. TCRdb reprocessed the 5' RACE reads via MiXCR and lists one record per CDR3 protein. The data hold approximately 1,100,000 distinct CDR3 sequences, with more than 40% observed a single time. Material for sequencing was blood. The receptor set was obtained from a woman aged 55-69 years in good health.

This chain uses TRBV7-8 with TRBJ1-1, with D perhaps TRBD1 (6 bases). V was clipped by 1 base and J by 1 base, with 10 bases between them. The CDR3 length is 15 residues. The germline V gene encodes CDR1 SGHVS and CDR2 FQNEAQ. The CDR3, as DNA: TGTGCCAGCAGCTTAGGTCGGGGGGCGAACACTGAAGCTTTCTTT. Protein sequence: CASSLGRGANTEAFF. Drawing the rest from reference TRBV7-8 and TRBJ1-1, the complete variable domain is GAGVSQSPRYKVAKRGQDVALRCDPISGHVSLFWYQQALGQGPEFLTYFQNEAQLDKSGLPSDRFFAERPEGSVSTLKIQRTQQEDSAVYLCASSLGRGANTEAFFGQGTRLTVV.

The V call is TRBV18, the J call TRBJ2-1, with 11 bases lining up with TRBD1. Germline trimming cut 2 bases from V and 3 bases from J; bases unmatched to any gene: 15. The CDR3 is made up of 20 amino acids. Germline CDR1 and CDR2: KGHSH and LQKENI. This chain's CDR3 is CASSPGIGQGARNYYNEQFF. The CDR3 coding sequence is TGTGCCAGCTCACCAGGGATAGGACAGGGGGCACGTAATTACTACAATGAGCAGTTCTTC.

The V and J genes are TRBV10-3 and TRBJ1-1; no clear D. The CDR3 contains 16 residues. Germline V gives CDR1 ENHRY, CDR2 SYGVKD. V was shortened by 2 bases and J by 1 base, with 14 bases between the two germline ends. The chain's CDR3 is CAISERSGYQNTEAFF. The CDR3 nucleotides are TGTGCCATCAGTGAGCGGTCAGGATACCAGAACACTGAAGCTTTCTTT.

The J gene is TRBJ2-3, the V gene TRBV20-1; D possibly matches TRBD1 or TRBD2 (5 bases each). CDR1 is DFQATT, CDR2 SNEGSKA, per germline (reference sequence). The V end was cut by 3 bases, the J end by 0 bases, with 13 bases between. The CDR3 extends over 15 amino acids. In DNA form, the CDR3 reads TGCAGTGCTAGGCCGGGACGAGGCAGCACAGATACGCAGTATTTT. Amino acid sequence: CSARPGRGSTDTQYF.

This clonotype was found a few times. The V call is TRBV27, the J call TRBJ2-7; 7 bases line up with TRBD2. The CDR3 loop spans 14 amino acids. Unmatched junction bases numbered 14, after V lost 6 bases and J lost 9 bases. The V gene's germline CDR1 is MNHEY and CDR2 SMNVEV (reference sequence). The chain's CDR3 is CASSRGGGVSAQYF. The CDR3 region has the DNA TGTGCCAGCAGCCGCGGGGGAGGGGTATCCGCGCAGTACTTC.